This is a list of T cell receptor beta chains from one sample in a study of T cell repertoires in aging, cancer and after chemotherapy. TCRdb passed the multiplex PCR reads through MiXCR, listing each CDR3 protein once. This sample yields roughly 10,000 distinct CDR3 sequences, of which around 38% are seen a single time; roughly a tenth belongs to the top ten. Material for sequencing was blood. Receptors were obtained from a human donor in good health. CDR3s include the opening cysteine and the closing phenylalanine or tryptophan. A D gene is named only where the DNA matches it firmly.

TRBJ2-3,-,16,TRBV6-2/TRBV6-3,CASSYPIVGSADTQYF
TRBJ2-5,-,15,TRBV27,CASSLDPFSWETQYF
TRBJ2-7,-,16,TRBV5-6,CASRPVGVSTIYEQYF
TRBJ2-2,-,15,TRBV19,CASRKPGPDTGELFF
TRBJ2-7,-,11,TRBV6-6,CASSYGREQYF
TRBJ1-6,-,16,TRBV18,CASSPLPGISNSPLHF
TRBJ2-5,-,11,TRBV6-6,CASSFNSQMYF
TRBJ2-5,-,13,TRBV6-2/TRBV6-3,CASSFQGRETQYF
TRBJ2-6,-,15,TRBV19,CAPRGVISGANVLTF
TRBJ2-3,TRBD2,15,TRBV11-1,CASSSFSGRPNTQYF
TRBJ2-7,TRBD1,15,TRBV19,CASSAGTGVPLEQYF
TRBJ2-5,-,15,TRBV30,CAWSVPTAVQETQYF
TRBJ2-1,TRBD1,15,TRBV6-1,CASSEGTGEYNEQFF
TRBJ2-1,-,13,TRBV18,CASSPGLVDEQFF
TRBJ1-1,TRBD1,16,TRBV12-3/TRBV12-4,CASSPSAGGWNTEAFF
TRBJ2-3,-,11,TRBV7-9,CASSLADTQYF
TRBJ2-7,TRBD2,16,TRBV11-2,CASSLGIGGRASEQYF
TRBJ1-6,TRBD1,15,TRBV15,CATSKDRDYNSPLHF
TRBJ1-6,-,16,TRBV11-2,CASSLGGRVYNSPLHF
TRBJ2-1,-,15,TRBV18,CASSPGYGQYNEQFF
TRBJ2-5,-,17,TRBV4-3,CASSQDYGGWRQETQYF
TRBJ2-2,-,11,TRBV30,CAWTLGGELFF
TRBJ2-7,TRBD2,12,TRBV19,CAAGTSGYEQYF
TRBJ1-5,-,13,TRBV7-9,CASSPDGDQPQHF
TRBJ2-7,-,17,TRBV6-1,CASSESARGKTGYEQYF
TRBJ2-5,TRBD2,17,TRBV6-1,CASSDRLAGGGRETQYF
TRBJ2-7,-,13,TRBV12-3/TRBV12-4,CASSTLQGGEQYF
TRBJ1-2,-,17,TRBV5-6,CASSLALGGKANYGYTF
TRBJ2-1,TRBD2,15,TRBV19,CASSSPGLEVRGQFF
TRBJ2-3,TRBD2,14,TRBV6-2/TRBV6-3,CASSGLEGTDTQYF
TRBJ2-7,TRBD2,15,TRBV6-5,CASRRSREAAYEQYF
TRBJ2-5,-,12,TRBV6-1,CASSERFETQYF
TRBJ2-1,-,15,TRBV12-3/TRBV12-4,CASGGMTTGFNEQFF
TRBJ2-5,TRBD1,15,TRBV18,CASSPATGGEETQYF
TRBJ2-7,-,11,TRBV6-1,CASSAEYEQYF
TRBJ1-6,TRBD1,13,TRBV29-1,CSARTGDNSPLHF
TRBJ2-7,TRBD1,15,TRBV11-1,CASSPQGAITYEQYF
TRBJ1-1,-,14,TRBV5-3,CASSLGGLNTEAFF
TRBJ2-3,TRBD1,16,TRBV13,CASSLEPGQALDTQYF
TRBJ2-5,-,13,TRBV30,CAWSVVGAETQYF
TRBJ2-5,TRBD2,19,TRBV5-4,CASRGISGRMFRDQETQYF
TRBJ2-7,TRBD1,16,TRBV12-3/TRBV12-4,CASRLSGQGISYEQYF
TRBJ2-2,-,14,TRBV6-2/TRBV6-3,CASSYSLTTGELFF
TRBJ2-6,-,14,TRBV29-1,CSAIGDSGANVLTF
TRBJ1-1,-,11,TRBV6-2/TRBV6-3,CATYGWIEAFF
TRBJ2-7,-,14,TRBV7-2,CASSLGGSLNEQYF
TRBJ2-3,-,15,TRBV19,CASSTSSPKADTQYF
TRBJ2-3,-,14,TRBV7-2,CASSLRAPRDTQYF
TRBJ2-2,-,14,TRBV20-1,CRAIVGEWSGELFF
TRBJ2-5,TRBD1,15,TRBV11-3,CASSLTGGRQETQYF